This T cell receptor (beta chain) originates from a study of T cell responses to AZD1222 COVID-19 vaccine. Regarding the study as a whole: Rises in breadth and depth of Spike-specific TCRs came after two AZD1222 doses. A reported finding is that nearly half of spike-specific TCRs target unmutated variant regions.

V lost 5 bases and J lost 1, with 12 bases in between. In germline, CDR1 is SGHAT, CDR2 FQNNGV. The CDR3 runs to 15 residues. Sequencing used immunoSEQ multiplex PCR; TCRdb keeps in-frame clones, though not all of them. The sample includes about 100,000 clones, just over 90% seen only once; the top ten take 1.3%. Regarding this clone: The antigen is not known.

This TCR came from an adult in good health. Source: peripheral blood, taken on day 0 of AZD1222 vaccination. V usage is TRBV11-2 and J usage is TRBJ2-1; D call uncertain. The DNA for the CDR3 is TGTGCCAGCAGCCCCCTGCGAAATTCCTACAATGAGCAGTTCTTC. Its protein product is CASSPLRNSYNEQFF. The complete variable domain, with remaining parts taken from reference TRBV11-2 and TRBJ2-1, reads EAGVAQSPRYKIIEKRQSVAFWCNPISGHATLYWYQQILGQGPKLLIQFQNNGVVDDSQLPKDRFSAERLKGVDSTLKIQPAKLEDSAVYLCASSPLRNSYNEQFFGPGTRLTVL.